Given below is one T cell receptor (beta chain) in context. Its specificity is not known. This specimen comes from a study of cytomegalovirus exposure and HLA in healthy donors. Whole-study results and caveats: Altogether, around 160 TCR beta chains were recorded as cytomegalovirus-associated. For most TCR beta V segments, an earlier analysis put the productive rate at about 87% or about 30% of the time.

CDR1 is MNHEY, CDR2 SMNVEV, per germline (reference sequence). Trimming removed 5 bases at V and 0 bases at J, with 8 bases between. CDR3 length: 14 amino acids. PCR employed 60 Vbeta and 13 Jbeta primers. Measured with immunoSEQ multiplex PCR; TCRdb has only the in-frame clones, and not every one. The sample holds about 100,000 clones; about four fifths are singletons and the top ten take approximately 2%. Unrecorded immune exposures were likely, despite nominal health at sampling. The chain uses TRBV27 and TRBJ1-5, with D hard to call. The clonotype comes from a woman aged 40-49 years in good health and CMV-seronegative. Sequencing used PBMCs. CDR3 amino acids: CASSHKSSNQPQHF. In DNA, the CDR3 is TGTGCCAGCAGTCACAAAAGTAGCAATCAGCCCCAGCATTTT.